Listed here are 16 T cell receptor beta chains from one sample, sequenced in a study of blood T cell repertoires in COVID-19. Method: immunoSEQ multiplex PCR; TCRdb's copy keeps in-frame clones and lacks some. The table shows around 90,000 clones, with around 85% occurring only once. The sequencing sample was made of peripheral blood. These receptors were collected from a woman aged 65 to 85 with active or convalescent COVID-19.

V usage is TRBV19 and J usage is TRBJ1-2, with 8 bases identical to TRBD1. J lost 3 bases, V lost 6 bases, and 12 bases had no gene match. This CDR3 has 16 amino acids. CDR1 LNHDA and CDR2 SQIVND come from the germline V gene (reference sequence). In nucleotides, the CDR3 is TGTGCCAGTAGCTACACAGGGTCGGGACAGGACTATGGCTACACCTTC. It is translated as CASSYTGSGQDYGYTF.

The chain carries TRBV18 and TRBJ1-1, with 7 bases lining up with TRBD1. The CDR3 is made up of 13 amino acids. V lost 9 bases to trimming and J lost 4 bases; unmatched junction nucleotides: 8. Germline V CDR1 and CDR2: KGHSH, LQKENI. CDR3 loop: CASGTDSGTEAFF. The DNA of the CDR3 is TGTGCCAGTGGGACAGACTCGGGCACTGAAGCTTTCTTT.

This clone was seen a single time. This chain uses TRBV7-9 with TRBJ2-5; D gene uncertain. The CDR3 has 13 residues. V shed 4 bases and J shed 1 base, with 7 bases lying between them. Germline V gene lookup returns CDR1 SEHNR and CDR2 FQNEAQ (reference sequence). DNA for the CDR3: TGTGCCAGCAGCTACCCAGGCCAAGAGACCCAGTACTTC. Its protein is CASSYPGQETQYF.

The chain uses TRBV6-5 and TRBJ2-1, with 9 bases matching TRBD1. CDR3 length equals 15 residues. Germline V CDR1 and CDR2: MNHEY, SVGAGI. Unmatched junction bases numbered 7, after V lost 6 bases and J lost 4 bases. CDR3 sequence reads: CASRRPGQGYNEQFF. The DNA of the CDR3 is TGTGCCAGCAGAAGACCGGGACAGGGATACAATGAGCAGTTCTTC.

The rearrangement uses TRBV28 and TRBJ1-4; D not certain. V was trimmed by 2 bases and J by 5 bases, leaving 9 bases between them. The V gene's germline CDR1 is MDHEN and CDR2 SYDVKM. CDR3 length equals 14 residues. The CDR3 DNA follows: TGTGCCAGCAGTTTACGGACTGGGAATGAAAAACTGTTTTTT. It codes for CASSLRTGNEKLFF.

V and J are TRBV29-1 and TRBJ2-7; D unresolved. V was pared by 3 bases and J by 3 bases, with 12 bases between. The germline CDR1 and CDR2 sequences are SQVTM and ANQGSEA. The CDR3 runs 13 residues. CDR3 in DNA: TGCAGCGTTGAGGGCAAGGTCAGCTACGAGCAGTACTTC. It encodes CSVEGKVSYEQYF.

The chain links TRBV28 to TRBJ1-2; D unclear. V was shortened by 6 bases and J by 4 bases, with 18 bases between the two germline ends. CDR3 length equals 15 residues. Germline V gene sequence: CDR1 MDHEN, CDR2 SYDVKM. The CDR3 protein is CASSPTSLGIYGYTF. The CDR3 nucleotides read TGTGCCAGCAGCCCGACCAGCCTAGGAATCTATGGCTACACCTTC.

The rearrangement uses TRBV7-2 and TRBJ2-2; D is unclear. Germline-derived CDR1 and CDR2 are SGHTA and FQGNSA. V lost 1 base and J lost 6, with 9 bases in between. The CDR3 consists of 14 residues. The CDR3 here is CASSLEVSAGELFF. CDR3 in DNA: TGTGCCAGCAGCTTAGAAGTTTCGGCCGGGGAGCTGTTTTTT.

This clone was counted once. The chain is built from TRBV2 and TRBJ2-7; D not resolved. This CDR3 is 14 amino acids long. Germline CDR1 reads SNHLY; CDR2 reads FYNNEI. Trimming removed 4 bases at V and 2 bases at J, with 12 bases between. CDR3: CASSGRGGPYEQYF. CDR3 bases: TGTGCCAGCAGTGGTCGCGGCGGCCCCTACGAGCAGTACTTC.

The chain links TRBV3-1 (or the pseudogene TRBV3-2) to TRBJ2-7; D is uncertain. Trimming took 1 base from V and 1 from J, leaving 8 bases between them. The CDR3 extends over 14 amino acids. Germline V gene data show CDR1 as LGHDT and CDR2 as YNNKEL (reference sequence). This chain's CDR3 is CASSQVFGSYEQYF. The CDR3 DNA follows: TGTGCCAGCAGCCAAGTTTTCGGGTCCTACGAGCAGTACTTC.

DNA of the CDR3: TGTGCCAGCAGTTACCTAGCGGACAGCTCCTACAATGAGCAGTTCTTC. Translation: CASSYLADSSYNEQFF. This rearrangement joins TRBV6-5 to TRBJ2-1, with a weak D call TRBD2 (7 bases). In germline, CDR1 is MNHEY, CDR2 SVGAGI. This CDR3 region has 16 residues. V dropped 2 bases and J dropped 0 bases, with 11 bases sitting between them.

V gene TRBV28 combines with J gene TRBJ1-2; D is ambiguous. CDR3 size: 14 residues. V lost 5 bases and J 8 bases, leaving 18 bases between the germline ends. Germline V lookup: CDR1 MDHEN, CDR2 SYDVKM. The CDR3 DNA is TGTGCCAGCAGTCCCCGGGATATTGTGTCCGGCTACACCTTC. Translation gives CASSPRDIVSGYTF.

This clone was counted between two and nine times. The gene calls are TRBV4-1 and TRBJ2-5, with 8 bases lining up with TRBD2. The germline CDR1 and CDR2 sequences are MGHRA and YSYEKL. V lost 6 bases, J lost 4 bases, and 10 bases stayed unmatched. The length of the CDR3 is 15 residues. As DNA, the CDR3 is TGCGCCAGCAGGGAGATCGGGGGGGGGACAGAGACCCAGTACTTC. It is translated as CASREIGGGTETQYF.

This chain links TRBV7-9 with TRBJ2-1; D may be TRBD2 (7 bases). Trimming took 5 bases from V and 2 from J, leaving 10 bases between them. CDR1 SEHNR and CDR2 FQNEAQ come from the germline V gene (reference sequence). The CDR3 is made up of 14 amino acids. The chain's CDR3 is CASSRRGPYNEQFF. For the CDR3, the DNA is TGTGCCAGCAGCAGGCGGGGGCCCTACAATGAGCAGTTCTTC.

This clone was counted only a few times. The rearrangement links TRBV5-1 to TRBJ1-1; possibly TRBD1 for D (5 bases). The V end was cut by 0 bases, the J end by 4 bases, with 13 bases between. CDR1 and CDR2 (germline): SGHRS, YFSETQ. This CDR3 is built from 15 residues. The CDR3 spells CASSLVGAMSTEAFF. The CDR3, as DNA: TGCGCCAGCAGCTTGGTTGGGGCTATGAGCACTGAAGCTTTCTTT.

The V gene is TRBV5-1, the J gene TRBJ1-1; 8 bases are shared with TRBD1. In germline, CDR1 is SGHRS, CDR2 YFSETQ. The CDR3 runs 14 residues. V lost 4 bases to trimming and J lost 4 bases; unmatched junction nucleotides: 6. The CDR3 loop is CASSGTGKRTEAFF. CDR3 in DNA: TGCGCCAGCAGCGGGACAGGAAAACGCACTGAAGCTTTCTTT. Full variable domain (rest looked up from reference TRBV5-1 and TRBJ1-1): KAGVTQTPRYLIKTRGQQVTLSCSPISGHRSVSWYQQTPGQGLQFLFEYFSETQRNKGNFPGRFSGRQFSNSRSEMNVSTLELGDSALYLCASSGTGKRTEAFFGQGTRLTVV.